This is a list of T cell receptor beta chains from one sample in a study of identical twins. In TCRdb, the 5' RACE reads were re-called with MiXCR into one record per CDR3 protein. The sample records 600,000 to 850,000 distinct CDR3 sequences, 15% to 20% being singletons. Separately, the same data were catalogued under a study of T cells expressing NK-cell markers.

Sample: PBMCs. The receptors here all came from a woman aged 18-29 years in good health. The CDR3 runs from the conserved cysteine through the conserved F or W. A D gene is named only where the DNA matches it firmly. Rows give clone size only sometimes, using once, few, many, or a class for an expanded clone.

V gene: TRBV20-1
D gene: TRBD2
CDR3 length: 15
clone size: few
J gene: TRBJ2-1
CDR3 protein: CSASPLAGGSREQFF
CDR3 DNA: TGCAGTGCTAGCCCTCTGGCGGGGGGTTCGCGTGAGCAGTTCTTC

V gene: TRBV5-1
D gene: .
CDR3 length: 11
clone size: once
J gene: TRBJ2-1
CDR3 protein: CASSKYNEQFF
CDR3 DNA: TGCGCCAGCAGCAAATACAATGAGCAGTTCTTC

V gene: TRBV7-2
D gene: TRBD2
CDR3 length: 13
clone size: .
J gene: TRBJ2-1
CDR3 protein: CASSPGLEGEQFF
CDR3 DNA: TGTGCCAGCAGCCCGGGACTAGAGGGCGAGCAGTTCTTC

V gene: TRBV7-9
D gene: .
CDR3 length: 16
clone size: many
J gene: TRBJ2-1
CDR3 protein: CASSSAEGARNNEQFF
CDR3 DNA: TGTGCCAGCAGCTCAGCGGAGGGGGCGCGCAACAATGAGCAGTTCTTC

V gene: TRBV12-3/TRBV12-4
D gene: .
CDR3 length: 13
clone size: .
J gene: TRBJ2-3
CDR3 protein: CASTITGTDTQYF
CDR3 DNA: TGTGCCAGCACCATCACAGGCACAGATACGCAGTATTTT

V gene: TRBV25-1
D gene: .
CDR3 length: 17
clone size: .
J gene: TRBJ2-4
CDR3 protein: CASSVTTGGLAKNIQYF
CDR3 DNA: TGTGCCAGCAGTGTAACGACAGGTGGTTTAGCCAAAAACATTCAGTACTTC

V gene: TRBV7-7
D gene: .
CDR3 length: 13
clone size: .
J gene: TRBJ2-1
CDR3 protein: CASSLALLAEQFF
CDR3 DNA: TGTGCCAGCAGCTTAGCGCTTTTAGCAGAGCAGTTCTTC

V gene: TRBV5-6
D gene: .
CDR3 length: 13
clone size: few
J gene: TRBJ2-7
CDR3 protein: CASSPGLAGGQYF
CDR3 DNA: TGTGCCAGCAGCCCCGGGCTCGCCGGTGGGCAGTACTTC

V gene: TRBV12-3/TRBV12-4
D gene: TRBD2
CDR3 length: 16
clone size: many
J gene: TRBJ2-5
CDR3 protein: CASSPGLASLQETQYF
CDR3 DNA: TGTGCCAGCAGCCCCGGACTAGCGTCGCTCCAAGAGACCCAGTACTTC

V gene: TRBV7-9
D gene: .
CDR3 length: 13
clone size: .
J gene: TRBJ2-7
CDR3 protein: CASIRDGSYEQYF
CDR3 DNA: TGTGCCAGCATCCGGGACGGGTCGTACGAGCAGTACTTC

V gene: TRBV6-2/TRBV6-3
D gene: .
CDR3 length: 15
clone size: few
J gene: TRBJ2-7
CDR3 protein: CASRVGLVRNYEQYF
CDR3 DNA: TGTGCCAGCAGGGTGGGACTCGTGAGAAACTACGAGCAGTACTTC

V gene: TRBV12-3/TRBV12-4
D gene: .
CDR3 length: 13
clone size: many
J gene: TRBJ2-1
CDR3 protein: CASSLGPHNEQFF
CDR3 DNA: TGTGCCAGCAGTCTGGGACCACACAATGAGCAGTTCTTC

V gene: TRBV12-3/TRBV12-4
D gene: .
CDR3 length: 15
clone size: .
J gene: TRBJ1-5
CDR3 protein: CASSPRGKGGQPQHF
CDR3 DNA: TGTGCCAGCAGCCCCAGGGGTAAGGGGGGTCAGCCCCAGCATTTT

V gene: TRBV12-3/TRBV12-4
D gene: .
CDR3 length: 13
clone size: .
J gene: TRBJ2-5
CDR3 protein: CASSLVVKETQYF
CDR3 DNA: TGTGCCAGCAGTTTAGTGGTCAAAGAGACCCAGTACTTC

V gene: TRBV6-5
D gene: .
CDR3 length: 15
clone size: .
J gene: TRBJ1-1
CDR3 protein: CASSYGGRVNVKAFF
CDR3 DNA: TGTGCCAGCAGTTACGGAGGTCGAGTTAACGTGAAAGCTTTCTTT

V gene: TRBV21-1
D gene: .
CDR3 length: 16
clone size: few
J gene: TRBJ2-7
CDR3 protein: CASSGTSGRSPWEQYF
CDR3 DNA: TGTGCCAGCAGCGGGACTAGCGGGAGGTCACCTTGGGAGCAGTACTTC

V gene: TRBV5-1
D gene: TRBD2
CDR3 length: 16
clone size: few
J gene: TRBJ2-3
CDR3 protein: CASSRTSGGLPDTQYF
CDR3 DNA: TGCGCCAGCAGCAGGACTAGCGGGGGGCTCCCAGATACGCAGTATTTT

V gene: TRBV12-3/TRBV12-4
D gene: .
CDR3 length: 16
clone size: .
J gene: TRBJ2-3
CDR3 protein: CASSFEGGGITDTQYF
CDR3 DNA: TGTGCCAGCAGTTTTGAGGGGGGGGGGATCACAGATACGCAGTATTTT

V gene: TRBV12-3/TRBV12-4
D gene: TRBD1
CDR3 length: 15
clone size: .
J gene: TRBJ1-2
CDR3 protein: CASSARDRRASGYTF
CDR3 DNA: TGTGCCAGCAGTGCCCGGGACAGGAGGGCCTCTGGCTACACCTTC

V gene: TRBV27
D gene: .
CDR3 length: 14
clone size: few
J gene: TRBJ2-7
CDR3 protein: CASSKQGRDYEQYF
CDR3 DNA: TGTGCCAGCAGTAAGCAGGGTAGGGACTACGAGCAGTACTTC

V gene: TRBV7-2
D gene: .
CDR3 length: 14
clone size: few
J gene: TRBJ2-1
CDR3 protein: CASSLWARYNEQFF
CDR3 DNA: TGTGCCAGCAGCCTCTGGGCGAGATACAATGAGCAGTTCTTC

V gene: TRBV6-1
D gene: TRBD1
CDR3 length: 18
clone size: .
J gene: TRBJ2-6
CDR3 protein: CASRRTGGRPPGANVLTF
CDR3 DNA: TGTGCCAGCAGAAGGACAGGGGGGAGACCACCCGGGGCCAACGTCCTGACTTTC

V gene: TRBV27
D gene: .
CDR3 length: 15
clone size: once
J gene: TRBJ2-7
CDR3 protein: CASSFLVQAPSEQYF
CDR3 DNA: TGTGCCAGCAGTTTTTTAGTACAGGCCCCTTCCGAGCAGTACTTC

V gene: TRBV7-9
D gene: .
CDR3 length: 16
clone size: .
J gene: TRBJ2-2
CDR3 protein: CASSLAETTPDGELFF
CDR3 DNA: TGTGCCAGCAGCTTGGCAGAGACTACCCCCGACGGGGAGCTGTTTTTT

V gene: TRBV6-4
D gene: TRBD2
CDR3 length: 17
clone size: few
J gene: TRBJ2-1
CDR3 protein: CASSTGTSGPSYNEQFF
CDR3 DNA: TGTGCCAGCAGTACCGGGACTAGCGGGCCCTCCTACAATGAGCAGTTCTTC

V gene: TRBV7-9
D gene: .
CDR3 length: 15
clone size: .
J gene: TRBJ2-2
CDR3 protein: CASSLVRPNTGELFF
CDR3 DNA: TGTGCCAGCAGCTTAGTTCGGCCGAACACCGGGGAGCTGTTTTTT

V gene: TRBV7-8
D gene: .
CDR3 length: 12
clone size: few
J gene: TRBJ2-7
CDR3 protein: CASSRAGDEQYF
CDR3 DNA: TGTGCCAGCAGCCGCGCAGGGGACGAGCAGTACTTC

V gene: TRBV6-1
D gene: .
CDR3 length: 16
clone size: .
J gene: TRBJ1-1
CDR3 protein: CASSRTKTGGLTEAFF
CDR3 DNA: TGTGCCAGCAGCCGAACCAAGACAGGAGGACTGACTGAAGCTTTCTTT

V gene: TRBV9
D gene: TRBD2
CDR3 length: 15
clone size: few
J gene: TRBJ2-1
CDR3 protein: CASSVVSSGRNEQFF
CDR3 DNA: TGTGCCAGCAGCGTAGTGTCTAGCGGCCGCAATGAGCAGTTCTTC

V gene: TRBV7-9
D gene: .
CDR3 length: 15
clone size: .
J gene: TRBJ1-6
CDR3 protein: CASQSKGRVGSPLHF
CDR3 DNA: TGTGCCAGCCAATCAAAAGGCAGGGTAGGATCACCCCTCCACTTT

V gene: TRBV20-1
D gene: TRBD2
CDR3 length: 13
clone size: .
J gene: TRBJ2-5
CDR3 protein: CSVRDYRGETQYF
CDR3 DNA: TGCAGTGTGAGGGACTACCGGGGGGAGACCCAGTACTTC

V gene: TRBV12-3/TRBV12-4
D gene: .
CDR3 length: 13
clone size: .
J gene: TRBJ1-1
CDR3 protein: CASSFGEGAEAFF
CDR3 DNA: TGTGCCAGCAGTTTTGGGGAAGGCGCTGAAGCTTTCTTT

V gene: TRBV27
D gene: TRBD2
CDR3 length: 14
clone size: .
J gene: TRBJ2-1
CDR3 protein: CASKLAGIYNEQFF
CDR3 DNA: TGTGCCAGTAAACTAGCGGGGATCTACAATGAGCAGTTCTTC

V gene: TRBV7-2
D gene: TRBD1
CDR3 length: 15
clone size: .
J gene: TRBJ1-4
CDR3 protein: CASSLVGTEGEKLFF
CDR3 DNA: TGTGCCAGCAGCTTAGTGGGGACAGAAGGGGAAAAACTGTTTTTT

V gene: TRBV9
D gene: .
CDR3 length: 15
clone size: .
J gene: TRBJ2-7
CDR3 protein: CASSSRGMSVSEQYF
CDR3 DNA: TGTGCCAGCAGCTCCCGAGGGATGAGCGTTAGCGAGCAGTACTTC

V gene: TRBV20-1
D gene: TRBD2
CDR3 length: 14
clone size: .
J gene: TRBJ2-1
CDR3 protein: CSANGRTSYNEQFF
CDR3 DNA: TGCAGTGCTAACGGGAGGACCTCCTACAATGAGCAGTTCTTC

V gene: TRBV5-1
D gene: TRBD1
CDR3 length: 14
clone size: .
J gene: TRBJ2-5
CDR3 protein: CASTQTGGKETQYF
CDR3 DNA: TGCGCCAGCACCCAAACAGGGGGGAAAGAGACCCAGTACTTC